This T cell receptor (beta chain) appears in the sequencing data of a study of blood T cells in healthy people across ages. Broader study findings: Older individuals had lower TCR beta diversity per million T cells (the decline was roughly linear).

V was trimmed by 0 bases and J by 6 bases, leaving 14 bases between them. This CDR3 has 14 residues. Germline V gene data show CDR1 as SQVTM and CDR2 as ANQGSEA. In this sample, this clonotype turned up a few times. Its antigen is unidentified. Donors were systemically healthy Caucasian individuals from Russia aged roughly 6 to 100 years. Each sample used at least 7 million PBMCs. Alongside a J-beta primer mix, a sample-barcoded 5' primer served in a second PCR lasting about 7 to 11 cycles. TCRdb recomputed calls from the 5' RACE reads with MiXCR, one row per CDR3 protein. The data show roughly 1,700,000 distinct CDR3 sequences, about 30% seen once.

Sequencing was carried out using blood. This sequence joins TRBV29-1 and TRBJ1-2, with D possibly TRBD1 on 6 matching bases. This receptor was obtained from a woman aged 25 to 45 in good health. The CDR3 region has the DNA TGCAGCGTTGAAGATCTTCAGGGGAGGGATGGCTACACCTTC. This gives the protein CSVEDLQGRDGYTF.